A single T cell receptor (beta chain) is shown here with its context. Its antigen is unknown. For the second PCR, which ran for about 7 to 12 cycles, a sample-barcoded 5' primer and a J-beta primer mix were used. Each CDR3 protein is one row after TCRdb ran MiXCR on the 5' RACE reads. Seen here are approximately 850,000 distinct CDR3 sequences, 44% observed once, and the top ten hold 15% to 25%. This entry comes from a study of blood T cells in healthy people across ages. Whole-study findings and limits: While age rose, TCR beta diversity per million T cells dropped in a roughly linear way.

The germline V gene has CDR1 SGHTA and CDR2 FQGNSA. V shed 1 base and J shed 4 bases, with 12 bases lying between them. This CDR3 spans 15 amino acids. The sequence came from a man between 60 and 70 years old in good health. V and J are TRBV7-2 and TRBJ2-3; a possible D gene is TRBD1 (5 bases). Sequenced input: blood. CDR3 protein: CASSLGIGVADTQYF. CDR3 nucleotides: TGTGCCAGCAGCTTAGGAATAGGGGTTGCAGATACGCAGTATTTT. Using reference TRBV7-2 and TRBJ2-3 for the parts outside the CDR3, the full variable domain is GAGVSQSPSNKVTEKGKDVELRCDPISGHTALYWYRQSLGQGLEFLIYFQGNSAPDKSGLPSDRFSAERTGGSVSTLTIQRTQQEDSAVYLCASSLGIGVADTQYFGPGTRLTVL.